The 29 T cell receptor beta chains presented below share a single source sample, sequenced in a study of shared T cell receptors in the human thymus. The repertoire was sequenced with immunoSEQ multiplex PCR; TCRdb's copy has only in-frame clones and lacks some. The sample has 500,000 to 750,000 clones; approximately 90% are singletons. The same data also went into a second study, on human thymus T cells.

Source material: thymocytes. The receptors were gathered from a boy less than two years old with a congenital heart defect.

This chain connects TRBV29-1 to TRBJ1-4, with TRBD1 matching over 7 bases. Germline V gene sequence: CDR1 SQVTM, CDR2 ANQGSEA. The CDR3 loop spans 13 amino acids. Trimming cost V 6 bases and J 8 bases; bases outside gene matches: 9. DNA for the CDR3: TGCAGCGTCGCGACAGGGATCAGGGAAAAACTGTTTTTT. Residues: CSVATGIREKLFF.

The rearrangement links TRBV27 to TRBJ1-1, with 11 bases lining up with TRBD1. The CDR3 has 17 residues. Losses at the gene ends were 7 bases for V and 6 bases for J; bases not matched to a gene: 16. The germline V gene encodes CDR1 MNHEY and CDR2 SMNVEV (reference sequence). The CDR3 reads CASTRTGGDPTGPEAFF. The CDR3 nucleotides are TGTGCCAGCACCCGGACAGGGGGCGACCCCACGGGGCCTGAAGCTTTCTTT.

The V gene is TRBV7-2, the J gene TRBJ1-1; D gene uncertain. CDR3 length equals 16 residues. V was shortened by 5 bases and J by 2 bases, with 18 bases between the two germline ends. CDR1 is SGHTA and CDR2 is FQGNSA in the germline V gene. This CDR3 reads CASSEALRELNTEAFF. The DNA for the CDR3 is TGTGCCAGCAGCGAAGCCTTACGGGAACTCAACACTGAAGCTTTCTTT.

J is TRBJ2-7 and V is TRBV7-8; 8 bases line up with TRBD1. The CDR3 covers 14 residues. J gave up 8 bases and V 2 bases, and 8 bases lay outside the gene matches. Germline loops: CDR1 SGHVS, CDR2 FQNEAQ. CDR3 protein: CASSLMYRGEKQYF. The CDR3 DNA is TGTGCCAGCAGCTTAATGTACAGGGGGGAAAAGCAGTACTTC.

The chain recombines TRBV19 with TRBJ1-5, with 9 bases aligning to TRBD1. The CDR3 contains 14 residues. V dropped 4 bases and J dropped 5; count of bases not matched to a gene: 3. CDR1 is LNHDA and CDR2 is SQIVND in the germline V gene (reference sequence). CDR3 residues: CASSTWTGDQPQHF. The DNA of the CDR3 is TGTGCCAGTAGTACATGGACAGGGGATCAGCCCCAGCATTTT.

The chain recombines TRBV6-1 with TRBJ1-5; D is possibly TRBD1 (5 bases). Trimming stripped 4 bases from V and 6 bases from J, with 13 bases between. Per germline, CDR1 MNHNS and CDR2 SASEGT. The CDR3 totals 14 residues. DNA of the CDR3: TGTGCCAGCAGTGGGGGGGGAAATGGTCAGCCCCAGCATTTT. Translation gives CASSGGGNGQPQHF.

V and J are TRBV4-1 and TRBJ2-7; 12 positions agree with TRBD2. The germline CDR1 and CDR2 sequences are MGHRA and YSYEKL. V lost 3 bases, J lost 6 bases, and 12 bases stayed unmatched. The CDR3 sequence is 17 residues long. CDR3 loop: CASSQIPRLAGGGEQYF. In DNA, the CDR3 is TGCGCCAGCAGCCAGATCCCACGCCTAGCGGGAGGGGGCGAGCAGTACTTC.

The gene calls are TRBV4-3 and TRBJ2-7; D gene ambiguous. CDR3 length: 15 residues. The germline CDR1 and CDR2 sequences are LGHNA and YSLEER. The V end was cut by 0 bases, the J end by 2 bases, with 11 bases between. The CDR3 loop is CASSQDRRNPYEQYF. The CDR3 region has the DNA TGCGCCAGCAGCCAAGACCGGCGGAATCCCTACGAGCAGTACTTC.

V gene TRBV2 combines with J gene TRBJ1-2; TRBD1 matches at 10 bases. V shed 9 bases and J 7 bases; nucleotides not matched to a gene: 14. The germline V gene has CDR1 SNHLY and CDR2 FYNNEI. The CDR3 is 15 amino acids. CDR3 in DNA: TGTGCCAGTTCCCGGGACAGGGGTACCAAAAGTGGCTACACCTTC. Its protein is CASSRDRGTKSGYTF.

The genes are TRBV7-6 and TRBJ2-5; no clear D. The J call is uncertain, as TRBJ2-7 better fits the DNA end. The germline gives CDR1 SGHVS, CDR2 FNYEAQ. The CDR3 sequence is 15 residues long. The CDR3 region has the DNA TGTGCCAGCAGCCCCCCCCATAGCCACTCCTACGAGCAGTACTTC. This codes for CASSPPHSHSYEQYF.

The V and J genes are TRBV5-6 and TRBJ1-2, with unresolved D. The V end was cut by 3 bases, the J end by 0 bases, with 9 bases between. Per germline, CDR1 SGHDT and CDR2 YYEEEE. This CDR3 spans 14 amino acids. The CDR3 region has the DNA TGTGCCAGCAGCTCGGAGACTACTAACTATGGCTACACCTTC. Its translation is CASSSETTNYGYTF.

The V gene is TRBV18, the J gene TRBJ2-2; the match to TRBD2 covers 12 bases. The CDR3 extends over 18 amino acids. Losses at the gene ends were 1 base for V and 4 bases for J; bases not matched to a gene: 7. Germline CDR1 is KGHSH and CDR2 is LQKENI. DNA of the CDR3: TGTGCCAGCTCACCACGGACTAGCGGGACGTTAGCCACCGGGGAGCTGTTTTTT. Amino acid sequence: CASSPRTSGTLATGELFF.

A few counts support this clone. The CDR3, as DNA: TGCAGCGTCGACGGCCCTCTTAGGTGGCGGGAGGAGAAAGATACGCAGTATTTT. Translated: CSVDGPLRWREEKDTQYF. V and J are TRBV29-1 and TRBJ2-3, with 8 bases identical to TRBD2. The junction had 22 bases not matched to a gene; V was cut back by 6 bases and J by 5 bases. Germline CDR1 reads SQVTM; CDR2 reads ANQGSEA. The CDR3 has 18 amino acids.

The gene calls are TRBV5-1 and TRBJ2-6; TRBD2 matches 7 bases. Germline CDR1 SGHRS, CDR2 YFSETQ. This CDR3 has 20 amino acids. V shed 0 bases and J 0 bases; nucleotides not matched to a gene: 12. CDR3 residues: CASSLEGSGHGSSGANVLTF. CDR3 in DNA: TGCGCCAGCAGCTTGGAGGGTAGCGGGCATGGTTCCTCTGGGGCCAACGTCCTGACTTTC.

CDR3 DNA sequence: TGCGCCAGCAGCCAAGGGAACAGGGGGGCGGGCACTGAAGCTTTCTTT. Protein: CASSQGNRGAGTEAFF. The genes are TRBV4-3 and TRBJ1-1; TRBD1 aligns across 8 bases. Germline V lookup: CDR1 LGHNA, CDR2 YSLEER. The CDR3 is 16 residues long. The V segment lost 1 base and the J segment 4 bases; nucleotides outside the gene matches: 8.

The CDR3 region is CASRASGGLSTDTQYF. The CDR3 bases are TGTGCCAGCAGGGCTAGCGGGGGCCTTAGCACAGATACGCAGTATTTT. The J gene is TRBJ2-3, the V gene TRBV21-1; the table's D call TRBD2 went unverified against the DNA. TRBV21-1 is assigned pseudogene status. The CDR3 loop spans 16 amino acids.

Only a few counts were recorded for this clone. The chain employs TRBV18 and TRBJ1-2, with TRBD1 identical over 8 bases. The CDR3 is made up of 14 amino acids. CDR1 is KGHSH and CDR2 is LQKENI in the germline V gene. V gave up 1 base and J gave up 3 bases; unmatched junction bases: 1. This chain's CDR3 is CASSPLQGDYGYTF. The DNA of the CDR3 is TGTGCCAGCTCACCACTACAGGGGGACTATGGCTACACCTTC.

V is TRBV7-9 and J is TRBJ2-2; TRBD2 agrees at 13 bases. CDR1 is SEHNR and CDR2 is FQNEAQ in the germline V gene (reference sequence). Unmatched junction bases numbered 6, after V lost 5 bases and J lost 6 bases. This CDR3 comprises 16 residues. The CDR3 DNA follows: TGTGCCAGCAGCCCCCGACTAGCGGGAGGCCCCGGGGAGCTGTTTTTT. Amino acid sequence: CASSPRLAGGPGELFF.

This chain connects TRBV4-3 to TRBJ2-4, with 10 bases that match TRBD1. With V trimmed by 2 bases and J by 0 bases, 10 bases remained unmatched. Per germline, CDR1 LGHNA and CDR2 YSLEER. The CDR3 consists of 19 residues. CDR3 amino acids: CASSQRWGTGDGAKNIQYF. For the CDR3, the DNA is TGCGCCAGCAGCCAACGATGGGGGACAGGGGACGGAGCCAAAAACATTCAGTACTTC.

This clone was found once. This chain links TRBV10-3 with TRBJ2-7; 7 bases line up with TRBD2. In germline, CDR1 is ENHRY, CDR2 SYGVKD. V lost 5 bases, J lost 0 bases, and 7 bases stayed unmatched. There are 15 residues in the CDR3. Written as DNA, the CDR3 is TGTGCCATCAGTCTAAGGCGGGAGAGCTCCTACGAGCAGTACTTC. Translation: CAISLRRESSYEQYF.

The chain has TRBV4-1 and TRBJ2-3; D may be TRBD1 (5 bases). With 0 bases removed from V and 4 bases from J, the gap between germline ends came to 20 bases. CDR1 is MGHRA, CDR2 YSYEKL, per germline. CDR3 length: 18 amino acids. The CDR3: CASSQDPYPPGFPDTQYF. The DNA for the CDR3 is TGCGCCAGCAGCCAAGATCCGTATCCGCCAGGGTTTCCAGATACGCAGTATTTT.

This chain uses TRBV4-1 with TRBJ2-7; D is possibly TRBD2 (5 bases). Germline lookup yields CDR1 MGHRA and CDR2 YSYEKL. The CDR3 is made up of 15 amino acids. Deletions cut 0 bases from V and 6 bases from J, with 15 bases between. This chain's CDR3 is CASSQESQRRGEQYF. The CDR3 DNA reads TGCGCCAGCAGCCAAGAATCGCAGCGGCGTGGCGAGCAGTACTTC.

The genes are TRBV27 and TRBJ2-5, with 15 bases lining up with TRBD2. Germline trimming cut 4 bases from V and 4 bases from J; bases unmatched to any gene: 16. Per the germline V gene, CDR1 is MNHEY and CDR2 is SMNVEV (reference sequence). The CDR3 consists of 20 residues. CDR3 DNA: TGTGCCAGCAGTTCCTTTGCCGGGACTAGCGGGAGGCCGGGGGGAGAGACCCAGTACTTC. Translation: CASSSFAGTSGRPGGETQYF.

The J gene is TRBJ2-3, the V gene TRBV6-1; D may be TRBD2 (6 bases). CDR3 length: 14 residues. V was cut by 7 bases and J by 6 bases, with 17 bases left in between. Germline CDR1 is MNHNS and CDR2 is SASEGT. CDR3 amino acids: CASINGSPYDTQYF. As DNA, the CDR3 is TGTGCCAGCATTAACGGGAGCCCTTACGATACGCAGTATTTT.

As concerns this clone: The same CDR3 is also encoded by other DNA sequences in this sample. The CDR3 loop reads CSAGKLADKDTQYF. The CDR3 DNA reads as TGCAGCGCTGGGAAACTAGCGGACAAGGATACGCAGTATTTT. The rearrangement links TRBV29-1 to TRBJ2-3; 8 bases map to TRBD2. The CDR3 covers 14 residues. Trimming at V came to 7 bases and at J to 6 bases, leaving 12 bases not matched to a gene. CDR1 is SQVTM, CDR2 ANQGSEA, per germline.

The chain employs TRBV15 and TRBJ1-5; D gene uncertain. The CDR3 sequence is 14 residues long. Germline V gene data show CDR1 as LNHNV and CDR2 as YYDKDF (reference sequence). The V and J ends lost 1 base and 6 bases respectively, with 10 bases between them. The CDR3 loop is CATSRVRGVQPQHF. The DNA for the CDR3 is TGTGCCACCAGCAGAGTGCGCGGAGTTCAGCCCCAGCATTTT. Based on the CDR3 plus reference TRBV15 and TRBJ1-5, the full variable domain is DAMVIQNPRYQVTQFGKPVTLSCSQTLNHNVMYWYQQKSSQAPKLLFHYYDKDFNNEADTPDNFQSRRPNTSFCFLDIRSPGLGDTAMYLCATSRVRGVQPQHFGDGTRLSIL.

The genes are TRBV25-1 and TRBJ2-3; 10 bases line up with TRBD2. The CDR3 has 17 amino acids. The V and J ends lost 1 base and 2 bases, in that order; junction bases with no gene match: 6. CDR1 is MGHDK and CDR2 is SYGVNS in the germline V gene. In DNA form, the CDR3 reads TGTGCCAGCAGTGAATTCACTAGCGGGGACCACACAGATACGCAGTATTTT. Amino acid sequence: CASSEFTSGDHTDTQYF.

V gene TRBV4-2 combines with J gene TRBJ2-7; 7 nucleotides agree with TRBD1. The CDR3 consists of 14 residues. V gave up 8 bases and J gave up 12 bases; unmatched junction bases: 19. The germline V gene has CDR1 LGHNA and CDR2 YNFKEQ. CDR3 bases: TGTGCCAGCGGAACGGAACAGGGGAGCCCGCCGCGGTACTTC. Translated, it gives CASGTEQGSPPRYF.

The chain recombines TRBV4-1 with TRBJ2-5, with 7 nucleotides matching TRBD2. Germline assignment: CDR1 MGHRA and CDR2 YSYEKL. The CDR3 consists of 17 residues. Germline trimming cut 1 base from V and 4 bases from J; bases unmatched to any gene: 12. This chain's CDR3 is CASSQVGGGRNRETQYF. CDR3 nucleotide sequence: TGCGCCAGCAGCCAAGTGGGAGGCGGGAGAAATCGAGAGACCCAGTACTTC.